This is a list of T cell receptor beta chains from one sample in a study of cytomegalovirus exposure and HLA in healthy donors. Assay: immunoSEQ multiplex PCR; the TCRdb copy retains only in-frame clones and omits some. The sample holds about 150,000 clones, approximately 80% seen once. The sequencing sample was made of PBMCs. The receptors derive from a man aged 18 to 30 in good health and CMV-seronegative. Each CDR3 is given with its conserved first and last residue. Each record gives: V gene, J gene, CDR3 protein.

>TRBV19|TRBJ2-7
CASSTLTGFYEQYF
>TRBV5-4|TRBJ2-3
CASSFGLAETDTQYF
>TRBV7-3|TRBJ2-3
CASSLGTSGSSQYF
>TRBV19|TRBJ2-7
CASSFSGYYEQYF
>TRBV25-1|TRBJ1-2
CASMSSGTNYGYTF
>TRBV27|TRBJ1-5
CASSFSGVQPQHF
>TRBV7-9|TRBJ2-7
CASSFPSSYEQYF
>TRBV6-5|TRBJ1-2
CASTSSRAYGYTF
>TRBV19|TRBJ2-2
CASSIVGGRASNTGELFF
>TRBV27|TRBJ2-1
CASTRRRGQGGNEQFF
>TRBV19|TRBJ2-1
CASSTTGNNEQFF
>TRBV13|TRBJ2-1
CASSPGLVQFF
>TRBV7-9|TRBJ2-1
CASSLRTRNNEQFF
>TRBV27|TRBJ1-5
CASSLVGNQPQHF
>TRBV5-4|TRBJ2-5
CASSLGNLAGEMETQYF
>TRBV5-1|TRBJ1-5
CASSFAGGGNQPQHF
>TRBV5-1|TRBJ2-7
CASSLSGGAGYEQYF
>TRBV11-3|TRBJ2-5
CASSGRLAGAQETQYF
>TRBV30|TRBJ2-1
CAWSLVAGYTIF
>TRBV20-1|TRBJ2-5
CSASEETQYF
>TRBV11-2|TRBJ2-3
CASSFLRTDTQYF
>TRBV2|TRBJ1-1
CASRRDDRELYPEAFF
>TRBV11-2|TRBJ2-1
CASAYPRGVSEQFF
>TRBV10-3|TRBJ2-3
CAISALATSTDTQYF
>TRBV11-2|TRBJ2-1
CASSFDIVLEQFF
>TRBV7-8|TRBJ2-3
CASSSRSRLADTDTQYF
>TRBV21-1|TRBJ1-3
CASSKTTGWFGNTIYF
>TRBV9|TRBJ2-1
CASSEQGANEQFF
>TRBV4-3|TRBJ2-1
CASSQGRLVLSYNEQFF
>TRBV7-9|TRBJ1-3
CASSRQGMTGNTIYF
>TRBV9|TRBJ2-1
CASSPPRGYNEQFF
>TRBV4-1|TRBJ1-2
CASSQPGQNYGYTF
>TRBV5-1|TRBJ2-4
CASSFVKSTSGGVAKNIQYF
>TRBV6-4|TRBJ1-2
CASSDRGYTF
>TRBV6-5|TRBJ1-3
CASSYRFTDSGNTIYF
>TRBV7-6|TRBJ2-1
CASSFAPQGLINEQFF